The next 11 T cell receptor beta chains were all read from a single sample in a study of tumor and adjacent non-tumor tissue in lung cancer (dated by TCRdb to about 2018). Bulk unsorted tissue served as the source for RNA extraction, and RNA quality was assessed using a NanoDrop ND-1000 and an Agilent 2100. Distant non-tumor tissue taken more than 3 cm from the tumor edge was used as the normal lung sample. The protocol used for the library was multiplex PCR. Instrument on record: Illumina HiSeq 2500. Following protocols modified from ARM-PCR, the researchers constructed TCRbeta libraries through three rounds of nested PCR with primers (Table S4). TCRdb redid the processing of the public reads, applying fastp at Q25 and MiXCR, and retained in-frame beta chains. Each entry is one CDR3 protein sequence, shown with its most common DNA and genes. This sample is represented by 40,000 or so distinct CDR3 sequences; roughly 60% of them were singletons. Of the sample, 35% to 50% is held by the ten largest clones.

Sample: distant non-tumor lung tissue. These receptors all stem from a man aged 50 to 59 with non-small cell lung cancer.

Turning to this clonotype: At one of its ends the junction is not consistent with the germline gene, which may arise from a read error. The genes are TRBV6-2 or TRBV6-3 and TRBJ2-3; 8 nucleotides match TRBD2. This CDR3 contains 12 residues. Per germline, CDR1 MNHEY and CDR2 SVGEGT. CDR3 sequence reads: CASSGTEDTQCF. CDR3 in DNA: TGTGCCAGTAGCGGGACTGAGGATACGCAATGTTTT.

The chain combines TRBV11-3 with TRBJ2-3; possibly TRBD2 for D (5 bases). Germline values: CDR1 SGHNT, CDR2 YENEEA. The CDR3 has 13 amino acids. V gave up 7 bases and J gave up 4 bases, with 12 bases separating them. CDR3 region: CASTIQRADTQYF. CDR3 sequence (DNA): TGTGCCAGCACCATCCAGAGGGCAGATACGCAGTATTTT.

A note on this clonotype: Since a much larger clone is just one base distant, this may be a read error. This rearrangement joins TRBV29-1 to TRBJ2-3; 11 nucleotides line up with TRBD1. The CDR3 spans 13 residues. Germline lookup yields CDR1 SQVTM and CDR2 ANQGSEA. Trimming at V came to 5 bases and at J to 6 bases, leaving 4 bases not matched to a gene. The CDR3 here is CSVRTGGLDTQYF. The CDR3 DNA reads as TGCAGCGTTAGGACAGGGGGCTTGGATACGCAGTATTTT.

V usage is TRBV30 and J usage is TRBJ1-4; D is ambiguous. The CDR3 loop spans 12 amino acids. The germline V and J ends were trimmed by 3 bases and 8 bases, with 10 bases remaining between them. The V gene's germline CDR1 is GTSNPN and CDR2 SVGIG (reference sequence). For the CDR3, the DNA is TGTGCCTGGAGAGCGCAGAGAGAAAAACTGTTTTTT. Its protein is CAWRAQREKLFF. Supplemented by reference TRBV30 and TRBJ1-4, the full variable domain reads SQTIHQWPATLVQPVGSPLSLECTVEGTSNPNLYWYRQAAGRGLQLLFYSVGIGQISSEVPQNLSASRPQDRQFILSSKKLLLSDSGFYLCAWRAQREKLFFGSGTQLSVL.

The chain joins TRBV20-1 to TRBJ2-1; D is unresolved. Trimming took 3 bases from V and 12 from J, leaving 12 bases between them. The CDR3 length is 11 residues. Per germline, CDR1 DFQATT and CDR2 SNEGSKA (reference sequence). The CDR3 here is CSASGELGQFF. The CDR3 bases are TGCAGTGCTAGCGGAGAGCTCGGGCAGTTCTTC.

In regard to this clonotype: With a much larger clone just one base away, this may be a read error. The rearrangement uses TRBV11-1 and TRBJ2-1, with 13 nucleotides matching TRBD2. The CDR3 has 17 amino acids. Germline V gives CDR1 SGHAT, CDR2 FQDESV (reference sequence). CDR3 sequence: CDSSFDLPGLAGNEHFF. DNA of the CDR3: TGTGACAGCAGCTTCGACCTCCCGGGACTAGCGGGAAATGAGCACTTCTTC. Based on the CDR3 plus reference TRBV11-1 and TRBJ2-1, the full variable domain is EAEVAQSPRYKITEKSQAVAFWCDPISGHATLYWYRQILGQGPELLVQFQDESVVDDSQLPKDRFSAERLKGVDSTLKIQPAELGDSAMYLCDSSFDLPGLAGNEHFFGPGTRLTVL.

With regard to this clonotype: A much larger clone lies a single base off, so this may be a read error. The chain uses TRBV12-3 or TRBV12-4 and TRBJ2-5; 11 bases match TRBD2. The junction had 11 bases not matched to a gene; V was cut back by 7 bases and J by 4 bases. CDR3 size: 16 residues. This chain's CDR3 is CASTRGISGGAETQYF. CDR3 nucleotide sequence: TGTGCCAGCACCCGCGGGATTAGCGGGGGGGCAGAGACCCAGTACTTC.

A word on this clonotype: A read error may produce the germline difference seen at one junction end. The V call is TRBV29-1, the J call TRBJ2-7; D not resolved. The CDR3 consists of 12 residues. The germline V gene has CDR1 SQVTM and CDR2 ANQGSEA. DNA of the CDR3: TGCAGCGTTGGCAGCGAGGCCTACGAGCAGTGCTTC. It translates to CSVGSEAYEQCF.

Note on this clonotype: This sequence may be a read error, since a much larger clone differs from it by one base. The chain joins TRBV28 to TRBJ2-1; 9 nucleotides align to TRBD1. Judging by the DNA end, TRBJ2-7 fits better; the J call may be wrong. CDR3 length: 15 amino acids. CDR1 and CDR2 from the germline V gene are MDHEN and SYDVKM. CDR3 DNA sequence: TGTGCCAGCAGTGGGGACAGGGATTCCTACAATGAGCAGTACTTC. Translation: CASSGDRDSYNEQYF.

Of note for this clonotype: Its ends do not fully match the called genes, so a read error is possible. The gene calls are TRBV28 and TRBJ2-3; no clear D gene. Per the germline V gene, CDR1 is MDHEN and CDR2 is SYDVKM. This CDR3 has 15 residues. The CDR3, as DNA: TGTGTCAGCATTGGACGGTCCTCTAGCACAGATACGCAGTATTTT. This encodes CVSIGRSSSTDTQYF.

Details on this clonotype: This likely comes from a read error, as the CDR3 has no conserved phenylalanine or tryptophan at its end. V and J are TRBV6-6 and TRBJ2-7; 8 bases agree with TRBD1. Germline lookup yields CDR1 MNHNY and CDR2 SVGAGI (reference sequence). The CDR3 length is 15 residues. V trimming: 7 bases; J trimming: 4 bases; junction bases outside the gene matches: 12. The CDR3 DNA is TGTGCCAGCACTGATCAGGGGGCTAACGCTTACGAGCAGTACTTA. Translating it yields CASTDQGANAYEQYL.